This TCR beta chain was obtained from a study of blood T cell repertoires in COVID-19. Study in general: PBMCs, B-cell-depleted T cells, or T cells provided the cDNA or gDNA that made up the material.

The authors' processing: Estimated nucleated cell counts came from reference gene primer amplification. The protocol was immunoSEQ multiplex PCR, while the TCRdb copy is restricted to in-frame clones and leaves out a portion. Clone size and the V and J calls come from that table; the DNA yielded D and trimming. Altogether 250,000 to 350,000 clones are present, about 85% being singletons, with the ten largest covering about 2%. The V gene lost 6 bases and the J gene lost 4 bases, with 18 bases spanning the gap. The CDR3 has 15 amino acids. Per the germline V gene, CDR1 is MNHEY and CDR2 is SMNVEV (reference sequence).

This chain connects TRBV27 to TRBJ1-2, with D possibly TRBD1 on 5 matching bases. This receptor was taken from a man aged 18 to 29 with active or convalescent COVID-19. The sequenced sample consisted of peripheral blood. CDR3 loop: CASSPLFGGGYGYTF. The CDR3 nucleotides are TGTGCCAGCAGCCCCCTGTTCGGGGGTGGCTATGGCTACACCTTC.